This paragraph reports one T cell receptor beta chain. Other nucleotide sequences in the sample specify the same CDR3. The protocol was immunoSEQ multiplex PCR, while the TCRdb copy is restricted to in-frame clones and leaves out a portion. The sample lists about 2,500,000 clones, roughly nine tenths occurring once. The sample comes from a study of shared clonotypes between healthy human individuals. V gave up 1 base and J gave up 0 bases, with 10 bases separating them. The CDR3 consists of 15 residues. Germline assignment: CDR1 SGHTA and CDR2 FQGNSA. Sequencing input: naive CD4+ T cells sorted from blood. Sample subset: CD45RA+ positively selected. The origin of this receptor is a man between 18 and 35 years old in good health. The chain has TRBV7-2 and TRBJ2-7, with TRBD1 as a possible D gene (7 bases). CDR3 DNA sequence: TGTGCCAGCAGCTTAGAGCAGGGGGGCTCCTACGAGCAGTACTTC. Translated: CASSLEQGGSYEQYF.